This entry is about one T cell receptor (beta chain). The CDR3 consists of 13 residues. Between the trimmed V and J ends, which lost 3 bases and 5 bases, there was a span of 10 bases. CDR1 and CDR2 from the germline V gene are MNHEY and SVGAGI. Using immunoSEQ multiplex PCR, the repertoire was profiled, and TCRdb retains in-frame clones only, with some absent. The table shows about 32,000 clones, with 80% to 90% occurring only once. The data derive from a study of T cell changes during pregnancy in multiple sclerosis. The chain links TRBV6-5 to TRBJ1-1; tentatively, D is TRBD1 (5 bases). This sequence originates from a female donor with multiple sclerosis, enrolled in a pregnancy study. Sequences were derived from CD8+ T cells from peripheral blood mononuclear cells, sampled in the second trimester of pregnancy. The CDR3 loop reads CASSYQGLTEAFF. CDR3 nucleotide sequence: TGTGCCAGCAGTTATCAGGGATTGACTGAAGCTTTCTTT.